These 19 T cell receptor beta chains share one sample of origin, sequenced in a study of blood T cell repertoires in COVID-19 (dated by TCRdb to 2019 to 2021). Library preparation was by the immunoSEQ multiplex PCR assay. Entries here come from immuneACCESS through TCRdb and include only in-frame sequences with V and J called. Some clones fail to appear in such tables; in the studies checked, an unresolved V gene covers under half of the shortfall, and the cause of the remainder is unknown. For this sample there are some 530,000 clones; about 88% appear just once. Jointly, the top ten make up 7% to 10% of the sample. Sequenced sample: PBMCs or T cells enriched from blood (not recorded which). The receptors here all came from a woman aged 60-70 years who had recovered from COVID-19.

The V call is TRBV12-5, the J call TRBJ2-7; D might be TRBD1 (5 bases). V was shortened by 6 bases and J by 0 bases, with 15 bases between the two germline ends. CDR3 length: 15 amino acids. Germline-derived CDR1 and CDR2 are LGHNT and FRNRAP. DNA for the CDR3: TGTGCTAGTGGCCCCGCTGGGGCCTTCTCCTACGAGCAGTACTTC. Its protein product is CASGPAGAFSYEQYF.

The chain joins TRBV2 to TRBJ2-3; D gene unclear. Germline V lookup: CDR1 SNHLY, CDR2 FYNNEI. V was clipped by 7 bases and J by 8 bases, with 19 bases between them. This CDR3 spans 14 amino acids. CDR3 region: CASTLNGPLGTQYF. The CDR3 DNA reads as TGTGCCAGCACCCTTAATGGGCCCCTGGGTACGCAGTATTTT.

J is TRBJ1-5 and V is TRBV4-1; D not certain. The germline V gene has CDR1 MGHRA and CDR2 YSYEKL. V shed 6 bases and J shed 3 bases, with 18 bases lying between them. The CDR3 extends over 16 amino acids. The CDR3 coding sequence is TGCGCCAGCAGTTCGGGCGATAGCGGATACAATCAGCCCCAGCATTTT. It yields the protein CASSSGDSGYNQPQHF.

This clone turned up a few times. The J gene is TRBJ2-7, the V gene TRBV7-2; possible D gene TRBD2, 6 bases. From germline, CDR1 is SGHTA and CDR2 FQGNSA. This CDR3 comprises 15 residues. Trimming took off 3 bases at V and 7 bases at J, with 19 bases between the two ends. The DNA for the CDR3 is TGTGCCAGCAGCTTCCCCCGAGCGGGCCAACAGGAGCAGTACTTC. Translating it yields CASSFPRAGQQEQYF.

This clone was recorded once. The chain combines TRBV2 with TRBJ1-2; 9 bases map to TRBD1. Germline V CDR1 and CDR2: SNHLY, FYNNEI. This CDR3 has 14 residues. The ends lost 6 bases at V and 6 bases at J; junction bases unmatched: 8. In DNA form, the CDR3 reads TGTGCCAGCAGACGAGACAGGGGGGTCGATGGCTACACCTTC. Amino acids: CASRRDRGVDGYTF.

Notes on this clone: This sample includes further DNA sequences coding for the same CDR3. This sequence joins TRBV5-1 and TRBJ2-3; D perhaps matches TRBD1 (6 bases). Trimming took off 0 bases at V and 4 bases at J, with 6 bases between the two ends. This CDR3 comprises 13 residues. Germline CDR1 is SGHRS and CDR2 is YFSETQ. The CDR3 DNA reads TGCGCCAGCAGCTTGGGGACAGCAGATACGCAGTATTTT. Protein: CASSLGTADTQYF.

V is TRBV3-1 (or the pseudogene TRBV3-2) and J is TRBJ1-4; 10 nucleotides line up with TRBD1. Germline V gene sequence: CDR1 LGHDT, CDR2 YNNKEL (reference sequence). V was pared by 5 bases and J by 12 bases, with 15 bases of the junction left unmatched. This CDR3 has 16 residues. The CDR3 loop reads CASSARDRGIVVELFF. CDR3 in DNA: TGTGCCAGCAGCGCCCGGGACAGGGGAATAGTAGTTGAACTGTTTTTT.

DNA of the CDR3: TGTGCCAGCAGCTCTCGACTAGCGGGGAGCTACGAGCAGTACTTC. Translating it yields CASSSRLAGSYEQYF. The chain uses TRBV13 and TRBJ2-7; 11 bases fit TRBD2. There are 15 residues in the CDR3. With V trimmed by 4 bases and J by 3 bases, 5 bases remained unmatched. Germline lookup yields CDR1 PRHDT and CDR2 FYEKMQ (reference sequence).

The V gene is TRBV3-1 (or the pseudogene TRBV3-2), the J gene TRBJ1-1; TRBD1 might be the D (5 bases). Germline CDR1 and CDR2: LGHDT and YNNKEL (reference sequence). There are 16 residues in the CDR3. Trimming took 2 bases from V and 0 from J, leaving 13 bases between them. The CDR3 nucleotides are TGTGCCAGCAGCCAAATGCCGACAGCCATGAACACTGAAGCTTTCTTT. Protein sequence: CASSQMPTAMNTEAFF.

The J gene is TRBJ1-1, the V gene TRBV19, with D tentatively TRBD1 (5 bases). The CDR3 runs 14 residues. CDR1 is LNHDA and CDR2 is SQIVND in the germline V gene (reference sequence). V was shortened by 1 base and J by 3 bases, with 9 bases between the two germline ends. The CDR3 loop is CASSIAGIDTEAFF. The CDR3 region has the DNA TGTGCCAGTAGTATAGCAGGGATTGACACTGAAGCTTTCTTT.

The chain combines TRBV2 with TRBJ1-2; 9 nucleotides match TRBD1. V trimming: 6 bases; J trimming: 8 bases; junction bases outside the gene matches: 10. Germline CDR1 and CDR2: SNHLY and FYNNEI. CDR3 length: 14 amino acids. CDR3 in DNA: TGTGCCAGCAGATTACAGGGGGCGGACGGCGGCTACACCTTC. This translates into CASRLQGADGGYTF. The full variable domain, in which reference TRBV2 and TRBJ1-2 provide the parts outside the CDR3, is EPEVTQTPSHQVTQMGQEVILRCVPISNHLYFYWYRQILGQKVEFLVSFYNNEISEKSEIFDDQFSVERPDGSNFTLKIRSTKLEDSAMYFCASRLQGADGGYTFGSGTRLTVV.

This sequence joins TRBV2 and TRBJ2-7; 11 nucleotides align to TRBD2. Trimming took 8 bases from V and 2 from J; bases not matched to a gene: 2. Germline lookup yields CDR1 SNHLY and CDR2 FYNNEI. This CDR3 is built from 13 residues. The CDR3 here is CASLAGGTYEQYF. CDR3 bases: TGTGCCAGCCTAGCGGGGGGAACCTACGAGCAGTACTTC.

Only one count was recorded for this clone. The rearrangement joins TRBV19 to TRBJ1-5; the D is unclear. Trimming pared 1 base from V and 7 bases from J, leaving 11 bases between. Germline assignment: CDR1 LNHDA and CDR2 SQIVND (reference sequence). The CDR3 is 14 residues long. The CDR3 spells CASSIVLGGQPQHF. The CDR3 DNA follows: TGTGCCAGTAGTATAGTTTTAGGAGGGCAGCCCCAGCATTTT.

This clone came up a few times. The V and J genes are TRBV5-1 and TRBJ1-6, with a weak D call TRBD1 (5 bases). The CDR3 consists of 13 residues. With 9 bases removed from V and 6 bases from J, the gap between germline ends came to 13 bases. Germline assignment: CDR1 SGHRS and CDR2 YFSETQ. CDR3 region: CATLTGFNSPLHF. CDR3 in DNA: TGCGCCACCTTAACAGGATTTAATTCACCCCTCCACTTT.

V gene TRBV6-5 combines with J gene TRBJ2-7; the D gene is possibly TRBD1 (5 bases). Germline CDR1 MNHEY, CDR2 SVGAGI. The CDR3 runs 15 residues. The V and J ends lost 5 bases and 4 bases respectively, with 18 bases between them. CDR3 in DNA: TGTGCCAGCAGTATGCAGGGCACTCGACTTTACGAGCAGTACGTC. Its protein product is CASSMQGTRLYEQYV.

The CDR3 protein is CASTYGEPTSTDTQYF. The CDR3 DNA reads TGCGCCAGCACCTACGGGGAGCCTACTAGCACAGATACGCAGTATTTT. The V call is TRBV5-1, the J call TRBJ2-3, with a tentative D call TRBD2 (5 bases). This CDR3 is built from 16 residues. The V gene's germline CDR1 is SGHRS and CDR2 YFSETQ. V lost 6 bases to trimming and J lost 0 bases, with 17 bases between them.

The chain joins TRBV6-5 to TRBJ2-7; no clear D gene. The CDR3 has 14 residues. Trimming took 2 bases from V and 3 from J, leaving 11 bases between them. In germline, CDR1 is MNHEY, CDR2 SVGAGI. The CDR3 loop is CASSYRPGNYEQYF. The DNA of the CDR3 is TGTGCCAGCAGTTACCGGCCAGGAAACTACGAGCAGTACTTC.

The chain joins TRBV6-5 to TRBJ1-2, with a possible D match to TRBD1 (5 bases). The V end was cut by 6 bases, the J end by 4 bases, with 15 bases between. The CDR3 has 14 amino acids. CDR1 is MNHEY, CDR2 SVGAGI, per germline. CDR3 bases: TGTGCCAGCAGGACCTCCGGGAGGGGCTATGGCTACACCTTC. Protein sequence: CASRTSGRGYGYTF.

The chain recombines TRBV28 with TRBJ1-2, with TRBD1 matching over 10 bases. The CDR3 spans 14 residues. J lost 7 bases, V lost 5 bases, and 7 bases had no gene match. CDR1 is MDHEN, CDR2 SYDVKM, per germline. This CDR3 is CASSPGQGVGGYTF. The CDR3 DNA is TGTGCCAGCAGTCCAGGACAGGGGGTGGGTGGCTACACCTTC.